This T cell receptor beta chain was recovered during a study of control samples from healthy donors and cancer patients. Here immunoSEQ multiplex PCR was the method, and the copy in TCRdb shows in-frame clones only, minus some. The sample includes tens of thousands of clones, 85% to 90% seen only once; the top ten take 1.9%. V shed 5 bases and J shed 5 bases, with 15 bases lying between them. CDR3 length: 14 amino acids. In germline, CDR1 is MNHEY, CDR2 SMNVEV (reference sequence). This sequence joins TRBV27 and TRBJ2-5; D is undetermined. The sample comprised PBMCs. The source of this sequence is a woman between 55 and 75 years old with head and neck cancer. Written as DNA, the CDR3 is TGTGCCAGCAGTCCACTCGGCCCCGGGGAGACCCAGTACTTC. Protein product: CASSPLGPGETQYF.